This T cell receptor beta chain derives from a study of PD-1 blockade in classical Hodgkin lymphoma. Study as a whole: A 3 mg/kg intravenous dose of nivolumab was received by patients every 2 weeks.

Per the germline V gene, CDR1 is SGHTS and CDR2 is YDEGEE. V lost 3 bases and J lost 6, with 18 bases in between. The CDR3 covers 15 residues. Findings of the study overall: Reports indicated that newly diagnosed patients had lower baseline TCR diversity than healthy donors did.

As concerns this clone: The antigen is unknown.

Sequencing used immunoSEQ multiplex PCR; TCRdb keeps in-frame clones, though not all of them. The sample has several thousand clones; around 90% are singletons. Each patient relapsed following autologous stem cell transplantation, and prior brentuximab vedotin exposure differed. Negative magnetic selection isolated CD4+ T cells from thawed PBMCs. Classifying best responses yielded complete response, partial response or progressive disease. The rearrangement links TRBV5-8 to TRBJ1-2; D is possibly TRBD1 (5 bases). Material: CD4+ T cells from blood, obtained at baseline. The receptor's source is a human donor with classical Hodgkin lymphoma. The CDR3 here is CASSSLSYGHNGYTF. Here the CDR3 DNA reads TGTGCCAGCAGCTCCCTCTCTTACGGACATAATGGCTACACCTTC.